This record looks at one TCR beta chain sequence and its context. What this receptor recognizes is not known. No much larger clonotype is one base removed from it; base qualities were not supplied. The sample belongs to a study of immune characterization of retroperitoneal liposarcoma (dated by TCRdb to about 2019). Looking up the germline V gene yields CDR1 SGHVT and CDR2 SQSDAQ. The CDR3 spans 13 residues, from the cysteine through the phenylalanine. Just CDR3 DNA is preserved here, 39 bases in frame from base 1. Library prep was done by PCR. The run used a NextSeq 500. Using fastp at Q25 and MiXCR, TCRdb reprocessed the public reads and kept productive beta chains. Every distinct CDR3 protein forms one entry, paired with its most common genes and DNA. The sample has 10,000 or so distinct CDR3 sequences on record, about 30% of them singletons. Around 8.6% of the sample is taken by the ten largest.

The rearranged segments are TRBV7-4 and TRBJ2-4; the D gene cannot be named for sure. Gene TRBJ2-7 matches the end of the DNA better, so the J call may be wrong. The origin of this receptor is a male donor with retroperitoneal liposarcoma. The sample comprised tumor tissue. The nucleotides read TGTGCCAGCAGCTTAGAAAATGGTTACGAGCAGTACTTC. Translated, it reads CASSLENGYEQYF.